The clone carrying this T cell receptor (beta chain) was detected only once. The sample originates from a study of shared clonotypes between healthy human individuals. V was shortened by 5 bases and J by 4 bases, with 14 bases between the two germline ends. There are 14 residues in the CDR3. CDR1 SGHVS and CDR2 FNYEAQ come from the germline V gene. The method was immunoSEQ multiplex PCR; TCRdb's version includes in-frame clones alone and lacks a portion of them. The profile shows fewer than 600,000 clones, more than 75% of them singletons. The material sequenced was PBMCs. The chain recombines TRBV7-6 with TRBJ1-2, with D perhaps matching TRBD1 (6 bases). This TCR came from a woman in her forties in good health. Some clones in this sample may be carry-over from other donors' samples. Here the CDR3 DNA reads TGTGCCAGCAGCCCCCAGACAGGCCCCTATGGCTACACCTTC. Protein: CASSPQTGPYGYTF.